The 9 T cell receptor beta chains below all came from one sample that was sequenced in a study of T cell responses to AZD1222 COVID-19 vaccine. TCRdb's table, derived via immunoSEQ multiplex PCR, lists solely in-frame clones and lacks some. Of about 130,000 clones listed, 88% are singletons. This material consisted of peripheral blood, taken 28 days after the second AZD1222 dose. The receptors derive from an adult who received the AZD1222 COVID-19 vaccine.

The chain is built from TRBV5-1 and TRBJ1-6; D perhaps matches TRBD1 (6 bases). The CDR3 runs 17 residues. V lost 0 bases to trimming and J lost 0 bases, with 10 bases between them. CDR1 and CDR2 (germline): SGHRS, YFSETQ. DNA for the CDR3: TGCGCCAGCAGCTTGGTAGGGGGGAGCTCCTATAATTCACCCCTCCACTTT. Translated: CASSLVGGSSYNSPLHF.

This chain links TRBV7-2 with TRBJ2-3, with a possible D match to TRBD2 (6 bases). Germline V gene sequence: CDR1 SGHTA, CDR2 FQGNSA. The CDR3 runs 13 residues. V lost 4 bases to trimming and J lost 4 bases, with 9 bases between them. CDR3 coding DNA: TGTGCCAGCAGCTACGGAGGGCCAGATACGCAGTATTTT. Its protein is CASSYGGPDTQYF.

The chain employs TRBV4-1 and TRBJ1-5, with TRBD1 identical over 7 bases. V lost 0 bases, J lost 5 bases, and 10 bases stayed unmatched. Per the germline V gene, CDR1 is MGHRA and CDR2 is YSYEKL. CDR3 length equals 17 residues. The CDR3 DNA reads TGCGCCAGCAGCCAAGATCCCTTCATCAGGGGGGATCAGCCCCAGCATTTT. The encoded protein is CASSQDPFIRGDQPQHF.

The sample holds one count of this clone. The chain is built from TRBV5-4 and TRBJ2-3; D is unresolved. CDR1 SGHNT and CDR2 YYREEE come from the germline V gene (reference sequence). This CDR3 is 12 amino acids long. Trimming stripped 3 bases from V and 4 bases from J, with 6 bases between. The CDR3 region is CASSSWPDTQYF. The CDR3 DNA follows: TGTGCCAGCAGCTCCTGGCCAGATACGCAGTATTTT.

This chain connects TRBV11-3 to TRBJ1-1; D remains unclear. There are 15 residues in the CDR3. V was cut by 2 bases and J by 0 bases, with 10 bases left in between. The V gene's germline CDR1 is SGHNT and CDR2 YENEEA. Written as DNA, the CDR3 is TGTGCCAGCAGCTTACCCGGGTCCTTGAACACTGAAGCTTTCTTT. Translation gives CASSLPGSLNTEAFF. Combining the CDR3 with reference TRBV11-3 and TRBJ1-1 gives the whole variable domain EAGVVQSPRYKIIEKKQPVAFWCNPISGHNTLYWYLQNLGQGPELLIRYENEEAVDDSQLPKDRFSAERLKGVDSTLKIQPAELGDSAVYLCASSLPGSLNTEAFFGQGTRLTVV.

This chain's CDR3 is CATSGRGNEQFF. CDR3 coding DNA: TGTGCCACCAGTGGCAGGGGGAATGAGCAGTTCTTC. The rearrangement joins TRBV24-1 to TRBJ2-1; TRBD1 matches at 7 bases. V dropped 5 bases and J dropped 7; count of bases not matched to a gene: 1. The CDR3 runs 12 residues. Germline assignment: CDR1 KGHDR and CDR2 SFDVKD.

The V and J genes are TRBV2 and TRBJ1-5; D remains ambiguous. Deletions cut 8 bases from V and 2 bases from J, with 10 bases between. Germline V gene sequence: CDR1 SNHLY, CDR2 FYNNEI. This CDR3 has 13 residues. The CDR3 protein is CASRGWRNQPQHF. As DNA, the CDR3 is TGTGCCAGCCGTGGGTGGCGCAATCAGCCCCAGCATTTT.

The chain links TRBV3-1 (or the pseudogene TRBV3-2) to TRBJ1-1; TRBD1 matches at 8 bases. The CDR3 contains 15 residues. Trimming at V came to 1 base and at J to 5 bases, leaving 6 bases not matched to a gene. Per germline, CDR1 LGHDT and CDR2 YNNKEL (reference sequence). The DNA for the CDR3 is TGTGCCAGCAGCCAAGTGGTACAGGGGGTTACTGAAGCTTTCTTT. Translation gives CASSQVVQGVTEAFF.

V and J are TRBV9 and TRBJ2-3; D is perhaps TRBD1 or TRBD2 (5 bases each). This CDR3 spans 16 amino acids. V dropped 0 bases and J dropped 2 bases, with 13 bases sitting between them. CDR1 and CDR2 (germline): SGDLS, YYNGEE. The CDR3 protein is CASSVGLRDLTDTQYF. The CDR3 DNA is TGTGCCAGCAGCGTAGGTCTCAGGGACCTCACAGATACGCAGTATTTT.